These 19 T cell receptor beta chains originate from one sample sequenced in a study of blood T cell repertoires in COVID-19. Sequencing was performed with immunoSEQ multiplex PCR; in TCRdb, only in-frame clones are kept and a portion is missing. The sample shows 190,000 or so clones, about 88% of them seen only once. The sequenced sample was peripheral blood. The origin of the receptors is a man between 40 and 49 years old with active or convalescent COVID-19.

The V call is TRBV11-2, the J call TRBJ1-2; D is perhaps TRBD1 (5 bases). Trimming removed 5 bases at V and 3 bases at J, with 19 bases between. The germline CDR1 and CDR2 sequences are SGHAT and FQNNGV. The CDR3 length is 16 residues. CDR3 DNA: TGTGCCAGCAGCCCATCCGGGTCCAGGGTCGACTATGGCTACACCTTC. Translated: CASSPSGSRVDYGYTF. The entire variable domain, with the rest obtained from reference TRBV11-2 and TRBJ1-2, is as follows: EAGVAQSPRYKIIEKRQSVAFWCNPISGHATLYWYQQILGQGPKLLIQFQNNGVVDDSQLPKDRFSAERLKGVDSTLKIQPAKLEDSAVYLCASSPSGSRVDYGYTFGSGTRLTVV.

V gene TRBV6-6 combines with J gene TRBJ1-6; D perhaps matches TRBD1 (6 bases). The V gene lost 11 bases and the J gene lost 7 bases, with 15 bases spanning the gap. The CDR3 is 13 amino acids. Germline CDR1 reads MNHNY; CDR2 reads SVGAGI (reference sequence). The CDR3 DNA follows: TGTGCCTACTCCGGGACAATAAATTCACCCCTCCACTTT. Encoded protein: CAYSGTINSPLHF.

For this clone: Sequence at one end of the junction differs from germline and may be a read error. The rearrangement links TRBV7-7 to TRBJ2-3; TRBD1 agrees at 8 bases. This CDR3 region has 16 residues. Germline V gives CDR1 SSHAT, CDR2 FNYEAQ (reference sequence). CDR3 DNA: TGTGCTAGCAGCATTGGGACAGGAACTAGCACAGATACGCAGTATTTT. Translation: CASSIGTGTSTDTQYF. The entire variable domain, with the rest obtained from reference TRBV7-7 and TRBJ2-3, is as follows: GAGVSQSPRYKVTKRGQDVTLRCDPISSHATLYWYQQALGQGPEFLTYFNYEAQPDKSGLPSDRFSAERPEGSISTLTIQRTEQRDSAMYRCASSIGTGTSTDTQYFGPGTRLTVL.

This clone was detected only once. The CDR3 sequence: CASSYSGGRTGELFF. The CDR3 DNA sequence: TGTGCCAGCAGCTATAGCGGGGGGCGCACCGGGGAGCTGTTTTTT. This rearrangement joins TRBV7-9 to TRBJ2-2; 10 nucleotides align to TRBD2. Per the germline V gene, CDR1 is SEHNR and CDR2 is FQNEAQ (reference sequence). V gave up 4 bases and J gave up 4 bases; unmatched junction bases: 3. The CDR3 totals 15 residues.

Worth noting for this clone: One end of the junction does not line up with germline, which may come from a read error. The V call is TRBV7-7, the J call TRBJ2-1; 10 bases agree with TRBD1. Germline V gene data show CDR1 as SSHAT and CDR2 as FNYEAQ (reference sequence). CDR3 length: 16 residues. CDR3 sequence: CASSLDWGQGINEQFF. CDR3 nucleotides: TGTGCTAGCAGCTTGGACTGGGGACAGGGGATCAATGAGCAGTTCTTC.

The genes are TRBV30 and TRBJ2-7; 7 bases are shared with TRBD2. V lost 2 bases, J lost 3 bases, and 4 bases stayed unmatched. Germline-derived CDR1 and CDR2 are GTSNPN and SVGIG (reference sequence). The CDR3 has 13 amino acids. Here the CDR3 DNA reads TGTGCCTGGAGTCGGGGGGAGATCTACGAGCAGTACTTC. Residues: CAWSRGEIYEQYF.

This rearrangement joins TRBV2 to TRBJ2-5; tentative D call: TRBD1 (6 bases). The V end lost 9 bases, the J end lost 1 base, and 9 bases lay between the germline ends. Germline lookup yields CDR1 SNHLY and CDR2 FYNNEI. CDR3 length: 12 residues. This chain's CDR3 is CASDRSQETQYF. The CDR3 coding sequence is TGTGCCAGTGACAGGAGCCAAGAGACCCAGTACTTC.

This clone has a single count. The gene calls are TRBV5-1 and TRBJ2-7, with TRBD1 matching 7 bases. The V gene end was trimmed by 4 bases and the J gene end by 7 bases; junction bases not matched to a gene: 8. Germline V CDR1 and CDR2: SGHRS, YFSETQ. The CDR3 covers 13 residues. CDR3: CASSPGTAFEQYF. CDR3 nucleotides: TGCGCCAGCAGCCCGGGGACAGCCTTTGAGCAGTACTTC.

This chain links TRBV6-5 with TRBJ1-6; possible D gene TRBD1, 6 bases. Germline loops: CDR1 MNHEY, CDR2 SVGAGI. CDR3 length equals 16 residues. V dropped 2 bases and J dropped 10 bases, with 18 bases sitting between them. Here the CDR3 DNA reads TGTGCCAGCAGTTACAGGGCGGACAGTACAACCTCACCCCTCCACTTT. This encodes CASSYRADSTTSPLHF.

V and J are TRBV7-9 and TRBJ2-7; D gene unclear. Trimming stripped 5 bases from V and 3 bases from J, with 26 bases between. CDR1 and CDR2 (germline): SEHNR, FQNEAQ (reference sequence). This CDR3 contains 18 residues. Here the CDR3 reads CASSPVPGDFSVSYEQYF. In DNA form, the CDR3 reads TGTGCCAGCAGCCCCGTTCCGGGTGACTTCTCCGTTAGCTACGAGCAGTACTTC.

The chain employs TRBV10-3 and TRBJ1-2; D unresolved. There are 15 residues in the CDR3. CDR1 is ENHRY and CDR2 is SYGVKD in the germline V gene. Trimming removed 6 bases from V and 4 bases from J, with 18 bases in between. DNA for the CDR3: TGTGCCATCAGGCTGGGAGGGCCCTCGGCCTATGGCTACACCTTC. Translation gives CAIRLGGPSAYGYTF.

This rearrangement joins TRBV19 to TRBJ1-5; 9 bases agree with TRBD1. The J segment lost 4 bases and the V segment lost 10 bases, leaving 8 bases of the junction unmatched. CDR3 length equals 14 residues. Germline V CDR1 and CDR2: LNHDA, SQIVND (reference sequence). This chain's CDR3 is CATLDRGPNQPQHF. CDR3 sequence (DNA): TGTGCCACGTTGGACAGGGGTCCAAATCAGCCCCAGCATTTT.

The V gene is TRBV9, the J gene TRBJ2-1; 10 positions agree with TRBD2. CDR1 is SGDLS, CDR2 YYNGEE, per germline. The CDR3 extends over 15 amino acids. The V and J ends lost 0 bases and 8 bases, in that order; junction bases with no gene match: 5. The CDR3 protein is CASSVESGGGDEQFF. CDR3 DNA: TGTGCCAGCAGCGTAGAGAGCGGGGGGGGCGATGAGCAGTTCTTC.

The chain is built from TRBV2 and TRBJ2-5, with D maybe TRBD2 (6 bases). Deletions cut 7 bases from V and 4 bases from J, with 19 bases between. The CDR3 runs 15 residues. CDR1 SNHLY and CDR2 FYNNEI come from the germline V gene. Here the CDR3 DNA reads TGTGCCAGCAACCTCTTGACTAGTGTCGGAGAGACCCAGTACTTC. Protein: CASNLLTSVGETQYF.

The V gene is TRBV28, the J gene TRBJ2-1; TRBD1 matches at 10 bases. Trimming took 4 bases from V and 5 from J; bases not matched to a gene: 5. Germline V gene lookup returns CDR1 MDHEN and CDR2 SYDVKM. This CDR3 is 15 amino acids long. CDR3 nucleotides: TGTGCCAGCAGTTGGGGGGGACAGGGGCACAATGAGCAGTTCTTC. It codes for CASSWGGQGHNEQFF.

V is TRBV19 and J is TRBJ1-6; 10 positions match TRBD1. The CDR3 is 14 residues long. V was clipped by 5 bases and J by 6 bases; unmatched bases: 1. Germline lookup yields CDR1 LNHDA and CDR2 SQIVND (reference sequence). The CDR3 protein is CASSRDRGNSPLHF. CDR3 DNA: TGTGCCAGTAGTCGGGACAGGGGTAATTCACCCCTCCACTTT.

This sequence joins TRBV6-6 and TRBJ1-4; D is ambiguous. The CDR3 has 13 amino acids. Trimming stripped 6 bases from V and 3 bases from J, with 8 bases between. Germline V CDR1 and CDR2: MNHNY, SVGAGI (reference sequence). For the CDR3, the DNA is TGTGCCAGCAGAAGAGCCCCTAATGAAAAACTGTTTTTT. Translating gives CASRRAPNEKLFF.

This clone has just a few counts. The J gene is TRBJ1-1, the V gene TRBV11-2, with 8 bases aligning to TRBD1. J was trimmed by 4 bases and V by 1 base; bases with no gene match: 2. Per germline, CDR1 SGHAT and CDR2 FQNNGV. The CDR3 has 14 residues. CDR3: CASSLGTGITEAFF. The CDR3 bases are TGTGCCAGCAGCTTAGGGACAGGGATCACTGAAGCTTTCTTT.

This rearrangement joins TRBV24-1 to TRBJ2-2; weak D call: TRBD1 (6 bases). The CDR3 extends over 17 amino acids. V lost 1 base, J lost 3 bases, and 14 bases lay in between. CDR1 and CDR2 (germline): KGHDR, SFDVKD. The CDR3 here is CATSDFGGGIDTGELFF. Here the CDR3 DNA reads TGTGCCACCAGTGATTTCGGTGGGGGCATAGACACCGGGGAGCTGTTTTTT.